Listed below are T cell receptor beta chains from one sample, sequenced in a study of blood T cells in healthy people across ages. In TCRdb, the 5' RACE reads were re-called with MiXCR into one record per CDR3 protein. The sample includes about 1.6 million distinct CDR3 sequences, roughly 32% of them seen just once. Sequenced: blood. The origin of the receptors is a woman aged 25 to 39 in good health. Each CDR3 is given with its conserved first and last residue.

CASSQVGTPWGYTF | TRBV4-1
CASSRDSINEQFF | TRBV5-4
CASIGDRGTYEQYF | TRBV5-5
CSASQLAGAYEQFF | TRBV20-1
CASSTGRDGTQYF | TRBV12-3/TRBV12-4
CASLRDRVRSYNSPLHF | TRBV7-8
CSAAGIGGRTDTQYF | TRBV29-1
CASSPINPLREGVGELFF | TRBV5-6
CASSQGVAGSYEQYF | TRBV3-1
CASSDSLGGNTSGRASETQYF | TRBV25-1
CASSFNNEQYF | TRBV7-9
CASTEKGNTIYF | TRBV28
CATSSVRTDTYEQYF | TRBV15
CASSLKQGPVNEQFF | TRBV27
CSVSRDPHEAFF | TRBV29-1
CASTQGRRASNEKLFF | TRBV7-2
CASSEGPPYEQYF | TRBV7-2
CASSLWGKDSYEQYF | TRBV12-3/TRBV12-4
CASSQQLAYEQYF | TRBV12-3/TRBV12-4
CASSQESSGIYEQYF | TRBV4-1
CASSALGDYGYTF | TRBV6-1
CASSLSPRPLQETQYF | TRBV7-6
CASSLAERPSTDTQYF | TRBV7-9
CASSSHPGQGSNYGYTF | TRBV5-5
CASSLGEKGPDTQYF | TRBV12-3/TRBV12-4
CASSYALPAGGRTDTQYF | TRBV6-2/TRBV6-3
CASSLAGEGTDTQYF | TRBV28
CASSLGGLLGYQGTQYF | TRBV5-6
CASSLNRDNEQFF | TRBV5-1
CASSFGTGASYEQYF | TRBV27